This TCR beta chain was observed in a study of T-cell reconstitution after alpha-beta-depleted transplantation in children. Study conclusions and caveats: Most T-cell counts and diversity one year after the transplant came from T cells that were newly produced. Surviving recipient cells, namely T cells and thymic progenitors, were the source of high day-60 TCRbeta diversity in some patients. Approximately two months post-transplant, alpha-beta T cells reportedly originated from several hundred expanded graft clones.

Unique molecular identifiers were used in preparing the TCRbeta library. MiXCR, run by TCRdb on the PCR reads, gives a single entry per CDR3 protein. This table holds around 800,000 distinct CDR3 sequences, 15% to 20% found once. The CDR3 is 14 residues long. Germline values: CDR1 MGHDK, CDR2 SYGVNS. V lost 4 bases to trimming and J lost 6 bases; unmatched junction nucleotides: 4. For this clonotype: Its antigen is currently unknown.

Sequences were derived from PBMCs, mostly from graft donor cells, sampled 360 days after TCRalphabeta/CD19-depleted stem cell transplant. This TCR derives from a male patient younger than 18 who had a stem cell transplant for acute lymphoblastic leukemia, so the T cells may come from the graft donor. This chain links TRBV25-1 with TRBJ2-3, with 10 bases matching TRBD2. CDR3 sequence: CASSVAGGLDTQYF. CDR3 in DNA: TGTGCCAGCAGTGTAGCGGGAGGATTGGATACGCAGTATTTT.